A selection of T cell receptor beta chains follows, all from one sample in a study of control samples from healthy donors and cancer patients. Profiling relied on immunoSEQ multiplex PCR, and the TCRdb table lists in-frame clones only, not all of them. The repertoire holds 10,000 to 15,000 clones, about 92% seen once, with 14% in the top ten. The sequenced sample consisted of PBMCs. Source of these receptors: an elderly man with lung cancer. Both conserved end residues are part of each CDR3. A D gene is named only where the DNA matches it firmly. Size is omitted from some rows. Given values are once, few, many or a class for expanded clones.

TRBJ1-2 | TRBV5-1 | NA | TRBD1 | CASSFRDRGYGYTF | TGCGCCAGCAGCTTCCGGGACAGGGGCTATGGCTACACCTTC
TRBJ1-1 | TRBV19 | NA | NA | CASSSMGRGEAFF | TGTGCCAGTAGTAGCATGGGGCGGGGGGAAGCTTTCTTT
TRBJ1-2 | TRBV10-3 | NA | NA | CAISEPSPGGYTF | TGTGCCATCAGTGAGCCTTCCCCCGGCGGCTACACCTTC
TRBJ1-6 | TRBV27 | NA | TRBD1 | CASRQGTGNNSPLHF | TGTGCCAGCCGACAAGGGACAGGGAATAATTCACCCCTCCACTTT
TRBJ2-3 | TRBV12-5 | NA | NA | CASGSGVFISTDTQYF | TGTGCTAGTGGTTCTGGGGTGTTCATAAGCACAGATACGCAGTATTTT
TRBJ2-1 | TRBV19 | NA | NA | CASSIWENVQSEQFF | TGTGCCAGTAGTATCTGGGAGAATGTACAATCTGAGCAGTTCTTC
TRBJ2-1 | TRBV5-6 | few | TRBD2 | CASSLLRGDAYNEQFF | TGTGCCAGCAGCTTGCTGCGGGGGGACGCTTACAATGAGCAGTTCTTC
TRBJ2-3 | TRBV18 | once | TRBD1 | CASSGGPDRGTDTQYF | TGTGCCAGCTCAGGGGGCCCGGACAGGGGCACAGATACGCAGTATTTT
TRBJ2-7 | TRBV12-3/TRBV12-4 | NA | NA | CASSSISPYEQYF | TGTGCCAGCAGTTCGATATCCCCCTACGAGCAGTACTTC
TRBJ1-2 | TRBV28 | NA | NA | CASSPPTDPNYGYTF | TGTGCCAGCAGCCCCCCCACCGATCCTAACTATGGCTACACCTTC
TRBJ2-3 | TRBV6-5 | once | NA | CASRVSGGGTDTQYF | TGTGCCAGCAGGGTTAGCGGTGGGGGCACAGATACGCAGTATTTT
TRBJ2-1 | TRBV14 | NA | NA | CASSPGGLGNEQFF | TGTGCCAGCAGCCCCGGGGGCTTGGGCAATGAGCAGTTCTTC